This T cell receptor beta chain was found in a study of cytomegalovirus exposure and HLA in healthy donors. PCR primers comprised 60 Vbeta and 13 Jbeta primers. Repertoires were generated with immunoSEQ multiplex PCR, while TCRdb's copy carries only in-frame clones and drops some. The sample is made up of approximately 47,000 clones, and the top ten hold less than 20% of it. V was pared by 0 bases and J by 7 bases, with 12 bases between. Germline CDR1 is GTSNPN and CDR2 is SVGIG (reference sequence). The CDR3 has 14 residues. Sequenced: PBMCs. The origin of this receptor is a male donor in good health and CMV-seronegative. This chain joins TRBV30 and TRBJ1-4; TRBD1 is a possible D gene (5 bases). The CDR3 here is CAWSVLGAGEKLFF. The DNA of the CDR3 is TGTGCCTGGAGTGTACTTGGGGCCGGTGAAAAACTGTTTTTT.